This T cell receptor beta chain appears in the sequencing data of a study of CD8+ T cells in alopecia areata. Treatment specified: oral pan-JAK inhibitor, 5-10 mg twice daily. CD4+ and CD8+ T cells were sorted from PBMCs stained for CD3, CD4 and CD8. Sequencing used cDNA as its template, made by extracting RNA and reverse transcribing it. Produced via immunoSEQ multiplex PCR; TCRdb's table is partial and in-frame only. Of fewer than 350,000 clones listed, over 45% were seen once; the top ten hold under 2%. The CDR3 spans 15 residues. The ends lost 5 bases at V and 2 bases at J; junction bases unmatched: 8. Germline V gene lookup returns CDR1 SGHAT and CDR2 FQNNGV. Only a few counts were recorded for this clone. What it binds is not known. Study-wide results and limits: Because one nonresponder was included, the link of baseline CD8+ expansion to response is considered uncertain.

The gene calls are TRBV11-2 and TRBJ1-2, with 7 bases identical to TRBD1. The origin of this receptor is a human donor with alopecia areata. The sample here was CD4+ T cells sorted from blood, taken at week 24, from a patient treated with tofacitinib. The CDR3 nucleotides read TGTGCCAGCAGCCCTGAGAGACAGGGAAACTATGGCTACACCTTC. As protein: CASSPERQGNYGYTF.